This T cell receptor beta chain was observed in a study of blood T cell repertoires in COVID-19. This clone came up a few times. Clones were sequenced by immunoSEQ multiplex PCR, and TCRdb holds only the in-frame ones, with some missing. The sample holds fewer than 200,000 clones, roughly 86% seen once. Trimming took 4 bases from V and 3 from J; bases not matched to a gene: 3. This CDR3 spans 14 amino acids. Germline CDR1 is LNHDA and CDR2 is SQIVND (reference sequence). The sequence was collected from a man aged 40-49 years with active or convalescent COVID-19. The chain links TRBV19 to TRBJ2-7; TRBD1 aligns across 10 bases. The sequenced sample consisted of peripheral blood. The CDR3, as DNA: TGTGCCAGTAGTAAAGGACAGGGGGGCTACGAGCAGTACTTC. Its translation: CASSKGQGGYEQYF.